This T cell receptor (beta chain) was profiled in a study of T cell repertoires in cytomegalovirus infection. For the study at large: Recently identified HLA-C-restricted CMV epitopes and well-studied HLA-B-restricted CMV epitopes were used by the study. From public TCR beta signatures came an indication of both CMV infection and matching HLA type.

As to this clonotype: The target antigen is unknown.

The CDR3 length is 17 residues. Unmatched junction bases numbered 11, after V lost 8 bases and J lost 0 bases. Germline loops: CDR1 SEHNR, CDR2 FQNEAQ (reference sequence). TCRdb re-called the reads through MiXCR, storing one row per CDR3 protein. The repertoire holds about 55,000 distinct CDR3 sequences, with 20% as singletons. The rearrangement links TRBV7-9 to TRBJ2-1, with 9 bases that match TRBD1. This clonotype was obtained from a human donor in good health (CMV status not recorded). Some clones in this sample may be carry-over from other donors' samples. This material consisted of CD8+ T cells from cultured PBMCs, taken from culture after CMV antigen stimulation. The CDR3 DNA reads as TGTGCCAGCGCTGGGACAGGGTCAAGCGACTCCTACAATGAGCAGTTCTTC. Translating it yields CASAGTGSSDSYNEQFF.